These 20 T cell receptor beta chains share one sample of origin, sequenced in a study of OX40 agonist ivuxolimab in advanced cancers. Measured with immunoSEQ multiplex PCR; TCRdb has only the in-frame clones, and not every one. The table lists some 65,000 clones, about 77% of them singletons. The sample in question was CD4+ or CD8+ T cells sorted from blood, obtained in a trial of the OX40 agonist ivuxolimab. These receptors were collected from an adult with an advanced solid tumor such as melanoma, head and neck, liver or kidney cancer.

V and J are TRBV5-6 and TRBJ1-3; D gene ambiguous. The CDR3 runs to 15 residues. Germline V gene lookup returns CDR1 SGHDT and CDR2 YYEEEE. The V and J ends lost 0 bases and 4 bases respectively, with 11 bases between them. The CDR3 DNA follows: TGTGCCAGCAGCTTGGTATCGGGGATCGGAAACACCATATATTTT. Protein sequence: CASSLVSGIGNTIYF.

The rearrangement links TRBV2 to TRBJ2-6, with 7 positions matching TRBD1. Germline values: CDR1 SNHLY, CDR2 FYNNEI. CDR3 length: 17 amino acids. Trimming took 6 bases from V and 2 from J; bases not matched to a gene: 10. CDR3 sequence: CASSRDRIGAGANVLTF. The CDR3, as DNA: TGTGCCAGCAGCCGGGACAGAATCGGGGCTGGGGCCAACGTCCTGACTTTC.

The genes are TRBV5-4 and TRBJ1-2; 9 bases line up with TRBD1. Germline loops: CDR1 SGHNT, CDR2 YYREEE (reference sequence). CDR3 size: 14 residues. With V trimmed by 0 bases and J by 4 bases, 1 base remained unmatched. This CDR3 reads CASSLDRGPYGYTF. The CDR3 DNA is TGTGCCAGCAGCTTGGACAGGGGGCCCTATGGCTACACCTTC.

This chain joins TRBV2 and TRBJ2-7, with D possibly being TRBD1 (5 bases). The CDR3 totals 16 residues. Trimming left V 4 bases short and J 3 bases short, with 19 bases between. Germline-derived CDR1 and CDR2 are SNHLY and FYNNEI. The CDR3 sequence is CASSVERGRVNYEQYF. As DNA, the CDR3 is TGTGCCAGCAGTGTCGAAAGGGGCAGGGTGAACTACGAGCAGTACTTC. Full variable domain (missing parts from reference TRBV2 and TRBJ2-7): EPEVTQTPSHQVTQMGQEVILRCVPISNHLYFYWYRQILGQKVEFLVSFYNNEISEKSEIFDDQFSVERPDGSNFTLKIRSTKLEDSAMYFCASSVERGRVNYEQYFGPGTRLTVT.

The J gene is TRBJ2-3, the V gene TRBV5-1, with a possible D match to TRBD2 (6 bases). Germline loops: CDR1 SGHRS, CDR2 YFSETQ. Trimming stripped 0 bases from V and 0 bases from J, with 17 bases between. The CDR3 is 18 residues long. CDR3 in DNA: TGCGCCAGCAGCTTGGTGGTAGCGGCAAGCTCTAGCACAGATACGCAGTATTTT. Its protein product is CASSLVVAASSSTDTQYF.

This chain uses TRBV28 with TRBJ2-3, with D unresolved. Per germline, CDR1 MDHEN and CDR2 SYDVKM. The length of the CDR3 is 11 residues. V was clipped by 6 bases and J by 3 bases, with 4 bases between them. In DNA, the CDR3 is TGTGCCAGCAGGCGGACAGATACGCAGTATTTT. Residues: CASRRTDTQYF.

The V and J genes are TRBV6-5 and TRBJ1-6, with 10 bases aligning to TRBD1. Germline lookup yields CDR1 MNHEY and CDR2 SVGAGI. The CDR3 runs to 13 residues. With 6 bases clipped from V and 10 bases from J, the junction kept 3 bases outside the gene matches. As DNA, the CDR3 is TGTGCCAGCAGAGGGACAGGGGACTCACCCCTCCACTTT. The encoded protein is CASRGTGDSPLHF.

The chain links TRBV7-9 to TRBJ1-2; 10 positions match TRBD1. V lost 6 bases to trimming and J lost 6 bases; unmatched junction nucleotides: 10. CDR3 size: 15 residues. CDR1 is SEHNR and CDR2 is FQNEAQ in the germline V gene (reference sequence). The CDR3 here is CASSSDRGRTHGYTF. The CDR3 bases are TGTGCCAGCAGTTCCGACAGGGGGCGTACCCATGGCTACACCTTC.

This clone is categorized as medium-sized (0.01 to 0.1%). The gene calls are TRBV2 and TRBJ1-5; D is uncertain. V dropped 4 bases and J dropped 3 bases, with 7 bases sitting between them. The CDR3 runs 13 residues. The germline V gene has CDR1 SNHLY and CDR2 FYNNEI. CDR3: CASSVDLNQPQHF. CDR3 nucleotides: TGTGCCAGCAGTGTGGACCTCAATCAGCCCCAGCATTTT. The whole variable domain, filled in from reference TRBV2 and TRBJ1-5, reads EPEVTQTPSHQVTQMGQEVILRCVPISNHLYFYWYRQILGQKVEFLVSFYNNEISEKSEIFDDQFSVERPDGSNFTLKIRSTKLEDSAMYFCASSVDLNQPQHFGDGTRLSIL.

In this sample, this clone is medium-sized. This chain links TRBV5-4 with TRBJ2-7; the D gene is possibly TRBD1 (5 bases). The CDR3 length is 17 residues. CDR1 and CDR2 from the germline V gene are SGHNT and YYREEE (reference sequence). Trimming shortened V by 0 bases and J by 6 bases, and 22 bases separated the two germline ends. For the CDR3, the DNA is TGTGCCAGCAGCTTGGCCGAGACAGTTGGCCGCCGGAGCGAGCAGTACTTC. Translated: CASSLAETVGRRSEQYF.

For this clone: One junction end does not reproduce the germline sequence, and a read error may be involved. The chain combines TRBV7-7 with TRBJ2-2, with 12 bases that match TRBD2. This CDR3 region has 16 residues. CDR1 SSHAT and CDR2 FNYEAQ come from the germline V gene (reference sequence). The CDR3 spells CASSSSGRVNTGELFF. CDR3 in DNA: TGTGCTAGCAGCTCTAGCGGGAGGGTAAACACCGGGGAGCTGTTTTTT.

The CDR3 nucleotides are TGTGCCAGCAGAACTTCAGGGGGATATAATTCACCCCTCCACTTT. Translation: CASRTSGGYNSPLHF. This chain uses TRBV6-5 with TRBJ1-6; 7 positions match TRBD1. CDR3 length: 15 amino acids. Germline CDR1 reads MNHEY; CDR2 reads SVGAGI. Trimming at V came to 6 bases and at J to 4 bases, leaving 6 bases not matched to a gene.

This sequence joins TRBV6-5 and TRBJ1-2, with a possible D match to TRBD1 (6 bases). Trimming took 6 bases from V and 7 from J, leaving 18 bases between them. Germline CDR1 is MNHEY and CDR2 is SVGAGI. CDR3 length: 14 residues. The CDR3 reads CASSLLGGARGYTF. The CDR3 nucleotides are TGTGCCAGCAGCCTACTAGGGGGGGCGCGTGGCTACACCTTC.

The chain couples TRBV28 to TRBJ2-7, with 9 bases matching TRBD1. The CDR3 has 16 residues. V was pared by 6 bases and J by 4 bases, with 13 bases of the junction left unmatched. Germline V gives CDR1 MDHEN, CDR2 SYDVKM. For the CDR3, the DNA is TGTGCCAGCAGCCCACGCCCGGGACAGGGCCGGTACGAGCAGTACTTC. Amino acids: CASSPRPGQGRYEQYF.

The chain recombines TRBV30 with TRBJ1-5; D is unclear. CDR1 is GTSNPN and CDR2 is SVGIG in the germline V gene (reference sequence). The CDR3 contains 16 residues. V lost 1 base and J lost 0, with 13 bases in between. The CDR3 nucleotides read TGTGCCTGGAGTGACTGGACGGATTATAGCAATCAGCCCCAGCATTTT. This gives the protein CAWSDWTDYSNQPQHF. Full variable domain (remainder filled in from reference TRBV30 and TRBJ1-5): SQTIHQWPATLVQPVGSPLSLECTVEGTSNPNLYWYRQAAGRGLQLLFYSVGIGQISSEVPQNLSASRPQDRQFILSSKKLLLSDSGFYLCAWSDWTDYSNQPQHFGDGTRLSIL.

The chain carries TRBV21-1 and TRBJ1-3; the DNA was not used to check the table's D call, TRBD1. TRBV21-1 is annotated as a pseudogene. There are 13 residues in the CDR3. CDR3 nucleotides: TGTGAGGGGGACAACAACTCTGGAAACACCATATATTTT. Amino acids: CEGDNNSGNTIYF.

The J gene is TRBJ1-2, the V gene TRBV9; no firm D call. V lost 3 bases, J lost 2 bases, and 20 bases lay in between. This CDR3 region has 17 residues. Germline loops: CDR1 SGDLS, CDR2 YYNGEE. The CDR3 DNA reads TGTGCCAGCAGCGGGGCACCCGGTGGGGTTGGGAACTATGGCTACACCTTC. It is translated as CASSGAPGGVGNYGYTF.

The chain uses TRBV29-1 and TRBJ2-7, with TRBD1 as a possible D gene (6 bases). The CDR3 loop spans 12 amino acids. Germline loops: CDR1 SQVTM, CDR2 ANQGSEA. V lost 6 bases, J lost 3 bases, and 12 bases lay in between. The DNA for the CDR3 is TGCAGCGTGCAAAGGGGGAGCTACGAGCAGTACTTC. This codes for CSVQRGSYEQYF.

The chain carries TRBV5-1 and TRBJ2-3; TRBD2 matches 11 bases. The germline CDR1 and CDR2 sequences are SGHRS and YFSETQ. V lost 5 bases and J lost 7; bases outside the gene matches: 6. The length of the CDR3 is 14 residues. The DNA for the CDR3 is TGCGCCAGCAGGTTAGCGGGAGGGCCGAATACGCAGTATTTT. Its translation is CASRLAGGPNTQYF. The entire variable domain, with the rest obtained from reference TRBV5-1 and TRBJ2-3, is as follows: KAGVTQTPRYLIKTRGQQVTLSCSPISGHRSVSWYQQTPGQGLQFLFEYFSETQRNKGNFPGRFSGRQFSNSRSEMNVSTLELGDSALYLCASRLAGGPNTQYFGPGTRLTVL.

Here the CDR3 DNA reads TGTGCCAGTAGTGTCGCTGCGGGAGGTTCCTACTACGAGCAGTACTTC. Protein sequence: CASSVAAGGSYYEQYF. The genes are TRBV19 and TRBJ2-7; 8 bases are shared with TRBD2. The CDR3 has 16 amino acids. V dropped 5 bases and J dropped 3; count of bases not matched to a gene: 12. Germline CDR1 LNHDA, CDR2 SQIVND (reference sequence).